The 24 T cell receptor beta chains below all came from one sample that was sequenced in a study of human T cells and chemical hapten exposure. As to time point: patch test 2, 6 weeks after DPC sensitization. Treatment meaning: therapeutic diphenylcyclopropenone sensitization with weekly scalp DPC. TCRdb re-called the RACE reads with MiXCR, one entry per CDR3 protein. The table has about 80,000 distinct CDR3 sequences, roughly 10% seen once. This specimen consisted of whole blood, obtained in connection with sensitization to the hapten diphenylcyclopropenone (DPC). The receptor source for this set is a man younger than 35 with alopecia areata. Some clones in this sample may be carry-over from other donors' samples.

This clonotype was detected many times. The rearrangement joins TRBV7-9 to TRBJ1-2, with D uncertain. The V gene lost 3 bases and the J gene lost 6 bases, with 8 bases spanning the gap. CDR3 length: 12 amino acids. The V gene's germline CDR1 is SEHNR and CDR2 FQNEAQ (reference sequence). In DNA, the CDR3 is TGTGCCAGCAGCTTTGCTTTCGATGGCTACACCTTC. As protein: CASSFAFDGYTF.

The V call is TRBV7-6, the J call TRBJ2-5, with D hard to call. V dropped 2 bases and J dropped 0 bases, with 10 bases sitting between them. Germline lookup yields CDR1 SGHVS and CDR2 FNYEAQ. The CDR3 totals 15 residues. The CDR3 DNA follows: TGTGCCAGCAGCTTAATCTACAGAGACCAAGAGACCCAGTACTTC. Amino acid sequence: CASSLIYRDQETQYF.

The V and J genes are TRBV11-2 and TRBJ2-2; perhaps TRBD2 as D (5 bases). CDR1 is SGHAT, CDR2 FQNNGV, per germline. Trimming took 1 base from V and 3 from J, leaving 9 bases between them. CDR3 size: 15 residues. For the CDR3, the DNA is TGTGCCAGCAGCTTAGGAGGGTCCGACACCGGGGAGCTGTTTTTT. This translates into CASSLGGSDTGELFF.

As to this clonotype: A read error may be the cause here, since a much bigger clone is one base away. The chain links TRBV7-6 to TRBJ2-5; D is uncertain. This CDR3 is 14 amino acids long. Trimming removed 4 bases at V and 2 bases at J, with 11 bases between. Germline CDR1 and CDR2: SGHVS and FNYEAQ. The CDR3 loop reads CASSSGLTQETQYF. The DNA of the CDR3 is TGTGCCAGCAGCTCCGGGCTGACTCAAGAGACCCAGTACTTC.

The sample holds a few counts of this clonotype. This chain links TRBV7-2 with TRBJ2-5; D not certain. The germline V and J ends were trimmed by 4 bases and 3 bases, with 9 bases remaining between them. Germline V gene data show CDR1 as SGHTA and CDR2 as FQGNSA. The CDR3 extends over 13 amino acids. The CDR3 DNA is TGTGCCAGCAGCTCATACAGAAAAGAGACCCAGTACTTC. This encodes CASSSYRKETQYF. Looking up the rest from reference TRBV7-2 and TRBJ2-5 gives the full variable domain: GAGVSQSPSNKVTEKGKDVELRCDPISGHTALYWYRQSLGQGLEFLIYFQGNSAPDKSGLPSDRFSAERTGGSVSTLTIQRTQQEDSAVYLCASSSYRKETQYFGPGTRLLVL.

V gene TRBV27 combines with J gene TRBJ1-1; possibly TRBD1 for D (5 bases). The germline CDR1 and CDR2 sequences are MNHEY and SMNVEV (reference sequence). The V and J ends lost 5 bases and 9 bases respectively, with 13 bases between them. This CDR3 is built from 12 residues. DNA for the CDR3: TGTGCCAGCAGTGGGGACGGGAGACAAGCTTTCTTT. It is translated as CASSGDGRQAFF.

This clonotype was detected a few times. This rearrangement joins TRBV11-2 to TRBJ2-1; D gene ambiguous. Germline loops: CDR1 SGHAT, CDR2 FQNNGV. Trimming shortened V by 0 bases and J by 10 bases, and 10 bases separated the two germline ends. This CDR3 is built from 13 residues. CDR3 sequence: CASSLDDGHEQFF. CDR3 DNA: TGTGCCAGCAGCTTAGACGACGGGCACGAGCAGTTCTTC.

The chain carries TRBV28 and TRBJ2-6; D is unresolved. The CDR3 runs to 14 residues. CDR1 is MDHEN and CDR2 is SYDVKM in the germline V gene. Trimming cost V 3 bases and J 0 bases, with 3 bases left between them. The CDR3 DNA reads as TGTGCCAGCAGTTTCCCCTCTGGGGCCAACGTCCTGACTTTC. It encodes CASSFPSGANVLTF.

The chain is built from TRBV7-9 and TRBJ2-7, with a possible D match to TRBD1 (5 bases). In germline, CDR1 is SEHNR, CDR2 FQNEAQ (reference sequence). The CDR3 sequence is 17 residues long. The V and J ends lost 4 bases and 4 bases respectively, with 23 bases between them. For the CDR3, the DNA is TGTGCCAGCAGCTCAGAGACCCCAGGGCCCCCACTTTACGAGCAGTACTTC. This sequence encodes CASSSETPGPPLYEQYF.

The chain links TRBV5-5 to TRBJ2-7, with D possibly TRBD2 on 5 matching bases. The CDR3 runs 14 residues. Germline V gene lookup returns CDR1 SGHKS and CDR2 YYEKEE (reference sequence). V was trimmed by 4 bases and J by 2 bases, leaving 13 bases between them. The CDR3 sequence: CASSTDYLTYEQYF. CDR3 DNA sequence: TGTGCCAGCAGCACTGACTATCTGACCTACGAGCAGTACTTC.

This clonotype was detected many times. This chain connects TRBV7-3 to TRBJ2-1; 8 bases align to TRBD1. Germline CDR1 and CDR2: SGHTA and FQGTGA. This CDR3 comprises 16 residues. Losses at the gene ends were 5 bases for V and 4 bases for J; bases not matched to a gene: 10. CDR3 nucleotide sequence: TGTGCCAGCAGCCCATCCCGGGACAGGAGTTACAATGAGCAGTTCTTC. Its protein is CASSPSRDRSYNEQFF.

The chain employs TRBV4-3 and TRBJ1-1; D uncertain. The germline V gene encodes CDR1 LGHNA and CDR2 YSLEER. This CDR3 contains 15 residues. V lost 1 base, J lost 7 bases, and 16 bases lay in between. This chain's CDR3 is CASSQGHEVAVEAFF. In nucleotides, the CDR3 is TGCGCCAGCAGCCAAGGCCACGAGGTGGCCGTTGAAGCTTTCTTT.

The J gene is TRBJ2-5, the V gene TRBV11-2, with D unresolved. CDR3 length equals 13 residues. V dropped 3 bases and J dropped 7 bases, with 12 bases sitting between them. The germline V gene encodes CDR1 SGHAT and CDR2 FQNNGV. The CDR3 nucleotides are TGTGCCAGCAGCTTCGGGCCCCGGACGACCCAGTACTTC. Protein product: CASSFGPRTTQYF.

This clonotype was seen at least ten times. This chain uses TRBV20-1 with TRBJ2-1; weak D call: TRBD2 (5 bases). Trimming left V 1 base short and J 4 bases short, with 8 bases between. The germline V gene encodes CDR1 DFQATT and CDR2 SNEGSKA (reference sequence). The CDR3 extends over 13 amino acids. The CDR3 sequence is CSARVSGYNEQFF. The CDR3, as DNA: TGCAGTGCTAGAGTTTCGGGATACAATGAGCAGTTCTTC.

This clonotype was counted between two and nine times. This rearrangement joins TRBV29-1 to TRBJ2-3; weak D call: TRBD2 (6 bases). The CDR3 covers 14 residues. Trimming pared 4 bases from V and 8 bases from J, leaving 19 bases between. CDR1 is SQVTM, CDR2 ANQGSEA, per germline. The CDR3 DNA is TGCAGCGTTGCTAGCGTGTCACCGGGTGTTACGCAGTATTTT. Amino acids: CSVASVSPGVTQYF.

In its sample, this clonotype was seen many times. CDR3 sequence: CASSLGETSTNEAFF. In DNA, the CDR3 is TGTGCCAGCTCACTGGGAGAGACGAGTACTAATGAAGCTTTCTTT. The rearrangement links TRBV18 to TRBJ1-1; D unresolved. In germline, CDR1 is KGHSH, CDR2 LQKENI. CDR3 length: 15 residues. V shed 4 bases and J shed 7 bases, with 19 bases lying between them.

This clonotype has only a few counts. The chain couples TRBV6-5 to TRBJ2-7; D is perhaps TRBD1 (5 bases). Trimming left V 5 bases short and J 2 bases short, with 13 bases between. CDR1 and CDR2 (germline): MNHEY, SVGAGI. This CDR3 has 14 amino acids. The chain's CDR3 is CASSADSYTYEQYF. The CDR3 bases are TGTGCCAGCAGTGCCGACAGTTACACCTACGAGCAGTACTTC.

As for this clonotype: Just one base apart from a much larger clone, this may be a read error. J is TRBJ2-1 and V is TRBV7-6, with 9 bases lining up with TRBD1. CDR3 size: 16 residues. Germline assignment: CDR1 SGHVS and CDR2 FNYEAQ. The trim removed 5 bases at V and 6 bases at J, leaving 11 bases unmatched. The DNA of the CDR3 is TGTGCCAGCAGCGCCTGGGGACAGGGAGGCCGCAATGAGCAGTTCTTC. It is translated as CASSAWGQGGRNEQFF.

V and J are TRBV5-1 and TRBJ2-3, with 11 bases aligning to TRBD1. Germline trimming cut 4 bases from V and 3 bases from J; bases unmatched to any gene: 7. CDR3 length: 16 residues. CDR1 and CDR2 from the germline V gene are SGHRS and YFSETQ. The CDR3 sequence is CASSREGQGATDTQYF. The CDR3 DNA is TGCGCCAGCAGCCGCGAAGGACAGGGGGCGACAGATACGCAGTATTTT. The full variable domain, its missing parts supplied by reference TRBV5-1 and TRBJ2-3, is KAGVTQTPRYLIKTRGQQVTLSCSPISGHRSVSWYQQTPGQGLQFLFEYFSETQRNKGNFPGRFSGRQFSNSRSEMNVSTLELGDSALYLCASSREGQGATDTQYFGPGTRLTVL.

The chain uses TRBV11-2 and TRBJ2-2; D gene unclear. V was shortened by 1 base and J by 0 bases, with 3 bases between the two germline ends. Germline V gene data show CDR1 as SGHAT and CDR2 as FQNNGV. The CDR3 has 14 amino acids. The CDR3 region is CASSLGANTGELFF. In DNA, the CDR3 is TGTGCCAGCAGCTTAGGAGCGAACACCGGGGAGCTGTTTTTT.

This clonotype was detected many times. The genes are TRBV7-9 and TRBJ1-1; D not resolved. CDR3 size: 11 residues. Germline-derived CDR1 and CDR2 are SEHNR and FQNEAQ (reference sequence). Trimming took off 1 base at V and 8 bases at J, with 5 bases between the two ends. DNA of the CDR3: TGTGCCAGCAGCTTAGTGGTAGAAGCTTTCTTT. Translation gives CASSLVVEAFF.

The table lists this clonotype with many counts. V is TRBV11-2 and J is TRBJ1-2, with D maybe TRBD1 (5 bases). Germline V gene lookup returns CDR1 SGHAT and CDR2 FQNNGV. CDR3 length equals 15 residues. V was pared by 1 base and J by 4 bases, with 13 bases between. The CDR3 loop is CASSLVRDRPYGYTF. DNA of the CDR3: TGTGCCAGCAGCTTAGTCCGCGACAGACCCTATGGCTACACCTTC.

This clonotype occurred many times. The J gene is TRBJ1-6, the V gene TRBV19, with TRBD1 matching 7 bases. With 4 bases clipped from V and 9 bases from J, the junction kept 9 bases outside the gene matches. The germline V gene has CDR1 LNHDA and CDR2 SQIVND (reference sequence). This CDR3 has 15 amino acids. The CDR3 sequence: CASSTNRGFGSPLHF. CDR3 nucleotide sequence: TGTGCCAGTAGTACCAACAGGGGATTCGGTTCACCCCTCCACTTT. Based on the CDR3 plus reference TRBV19 and TRBJ1-6, the full variable domain is DGGITQSPKYLFRKEGQNVTLSCEQNLNHDAMYWYRQDPGQGLRLIYYSQIVNDFQKGDIAEGYSVSREKKESFPLTVTSAQKNPTAFYLCASSTNRGFGSPLHFGNGTRLTVT.

The chain is built from TRBV10-1 and TRBJ2-1, with D possibly matching TRBD2 (5 bases). Trimming left V 4 bases short and J 0 bases short, with 7 bases between. The CDR3 is made up of 14 amino acids. CDR1 and CDR2 (germline): WNHNN, SYGVQD (reference sequence). The CDR3: CASSGTSSYNEQFF. For the CDR3, the DNA is TGCGCCAGCAGTGGAACTAGCTCCTACAATGAGCAGTTCTTC.